The 26 T cell receptor beta chains in this list originate from one sample, sequenced in a study of cytomegalovirus exposure and HLA in healthy donors. This PCR relied on a set of 60 Vbeta primers and 13 Jbeta primers. Sequencing was performed with immunoSEQ multiplex PCR; in TCRdb, only in-frame clones are kept and a portion is missing. Among about 190,000 clones listed, 80% to 85% were seen once. Sequenced material: PBMCs. These receptors were collected from a middle-aged man in good health and CMV-seropositive.

The CDR3 nucleotides read TGTGCCAGCAGTCAGAACAGGGGGCGCTCCTATGGCTACACCTTC. This encodes CASSQNRGRSYGYTF. The chain has TRBV5-8 and TRBJ1-2; 9 positions match TRBD1. V shed 5 bases and J 4 bases; nucleotides not matched to a gene: 9. Germline V CDR1 and CDR2: SGHTS, YDEGEE. The length of the CDR3 is 15 residues.

Note on this clone: This CDR3 is also generated by other DNA sequences in the sample. The chain uses TRBV14 and TRBJ1-1; TRBD1 is a possible D gene (5 bases). Germline CDR1 is SGHDN and CDR2 is FVKESK. This CDR3 contains 15 residues. V was clipped by 4 bases and J by 8 bases, with 20 bases between them. The CDR3 spells CASSPVGGWFAEAFF. The DNA for the CDR3 is TGTGCCAGCAGCCCGGTGGGGGGATGGTTCGCCGAAGCTTTCTTT.

V gene TRBV18 combines with J gene TRBJ1-5; D unresolved. This CDR3 has 15 amino acids. Trimming took off 3 bases at V and 0 bases at J, with 9 bases between the two ends. Germline V gene data show CDR1 as KGHSH and CDR2 as LQKENI. The CDR3 DNA reads TGTGCCAGCTCACCGGCGGCTTATAGCAATCAGCCCCAGCATTTT. This encodes CASSPAAYSNQPQHF.

This clone has more than one count but fewer than ten. The V gene is TRBV4-3, the J gene TRBJ1-1; maybe TRBD1 (5 bases). V was trimmed by 3 bases and J by 3 bases, leaving 11 bases between them. Germline loops: CDR1 LGHNA, CDR2 YSLEER. There are 14 residues in the CDR3. Here the CDR3 DNA reads TGCGCCAGCAGCCAGGGAAGGGGTGACACTGAAGCTTTCTTT. Translation: CASSQGRGDTEAFF.

The chain has TRBV4-3 and TRBJ2-1, with 7 bases fitting TRBD2. Germline lookup yields CDR1 LGHNA and CDR2 YSLEER. The V and J ends lost 1 base and 6 bases, in that order; junction bases with no gene match: 3. The CDR3 covers 14 residues. The CDR3: CASSQGGGSNEQFF. In DNA, the CDR3 is TGCGCCAGCAGCCAAGGAGGCGGGAGCAATGAGCAGTTCTTC.

A note on this clone: Within the sample, other DNA sequences also encode this same CDR3. The chain carries TRBV15 and TRBJ1-3; no clear D. With 1 base removed from V and 0 bases from J, the gap between germline ends came to 4 bases. This CDR3 contains 14 residues. Germline-derived CDR1 and CDR2 are LNHNV and YYDKDF (reference sequence). The CDR3 loop reads CATSRAGSGNTIYF. The DNA of the CDR3 is TGTGCCACCAGCAGAGCGGGCTCTGGAAACACCATATATTTT. Complete variable domain (other parts from reference TRBV15 and TRBJ1-3): DAMVIQNPRYQVTQFGKPVTLSCSQTLNHNVMYWYQQKSSQAPKLLFHYYDKDFNNEADTPDNFQSRRPNTSFCFLDIRSPGLGDTAMYLCATSRAGSGNTIYFGEGSWLTVV.

The chain is built from TRBV29-1 and TRBJ1-1; TRBD1 is a possible D gene (5 bases). V dropped 2 bases and J dropped 1 base, with 8 bases sitting between them. CDR3 size: 13 residues. The germline gives CDR1 SQVTM, CDR2 ANQGSEA. CDR3 nucleotides: TGCAGCGTTGAAACAGGAACGAACACTGAAGCTTTCTTT. Its translation is CSVETGTNTEAFF.

This chain connects TRBV7-2 to TRBJ1-1; 8 bases align to TRBD1. The CDR3 has 15 amino acids. Losses at the gene ends were 1 base for V and 4 bases for J; bases not matched to a gene: 5. Germline CDR1 is SGHTA and CDR2 is FQGNSA. The CDR3 region has the DNA TGTGCCAGCAGCTTAGGCGCAGGGGGCCCCACTGAAGCTTTCTTT. Translated, it gives CASSLGAGGPTEAFF. Full variable domain (rest looked up from reference TRBV7-2 and TRBJ1-1): GAGVSQSPSNKVTEKGKDVELRCDPISGHTALYWYRQSLGQGLEFLIYFQGNSAPDKSGLPSDRFSAERTGGSVSTLTIQRTQQEDSAVYLCASSLGAGGPTEAFFGQGTRLTVV.

This clone is categorized as medium-sized. The CDR3 sequence is CASSYGEEGGQPQHF. In DNA, the CDR3 is TGTGCCAGCAGTTACGGAGAGGAGGGAGGACAGCCCCAGCATTTT. The chain uses TRBV6-5 and TRBJ1-5; D remains unclear. CDR1 and CDR2 from the germline V gene are MNHEY and SVGAGI. The CDR3 runs to 15 residues. Deletions cut 2 bases from V and 7 bases from J, with 15 bases between.

This chain uses TRBV30 with TRBJ1-6; the D gene is possibly TRBD1 (5 bases). The length of the CDR3 is 12 residues. CDR1 is GTSNPN, CDR2 SVGIG, per germline (reference sequence). V lost 0 bases and J lost 14, with 11 bases in between. The chain's CDR3 is CAWSVGSGALHF. The CDR3 DNA follows: TGTGCCTGGAGTGTTGGGTCGGGGGCCCTCCACTTT.

The DNA of the CDR3 is TGTGCCAGCAGCGGGGACAGGGGGCTTTCTGGGGCCAACGTCCTGACTTTC. Its protein product is CASSGDRGLSGANVLTF. The chain recombines TRBV9 with TRBJ2-6; 12 bases align to TRBD1. The CDR3 sequence is 17 residues long. CDR1 and CDR2 (germline): SGDLS, YYNGEE. J lost 1 base, V lost 3 bases, and 2 bases had no gene match.

The CDR3 nucleotides are TGTGCCAGCAGCTTAGCAGAGGGGGCCTCCTACGAGCAGTACTTC. The encoded protein is CASSLAEGASYEQYF. V gene TRBV7-9 combines with J gene TRBJ2-7, with 7 bases fitting TRBD1. Germline V gives CDR1 SEHNR, CDR2 FQNEAQ (reference sequence). The CDR3 spans 15 residues. V shed 0 bases, J shed 0 bases, and the junction held 2 bases outside the gene matches.

The chain joins TRBV15 to TRBJ1-6, with D tentatively TRBD1 (5 bases). The CDR3 totals 17 residues. The V end lost 1 base, the J end lost 6 bases, and 16 bases lay between the germline ends. Germline loops: CDR1 LNHNV, CDR2 YYDKDF (reference sequence). The CDR3 is CATSRGGAASFNSPLHF. DNA for the CDR3: TGTGCCACCAGCAGAGGCGGGGCAGCATCGTTTAATTCACCCCTCCACTTT.

In its sample, this clone was seen once. The V call is TRBV7-2, the J call TRBJ1-2; TRBD1 agrees at 7 bases. V lost 6 bases to trimming and J lost 7 bases; unmatched junction nucleotides: 11. Germline assignment: CDR1 SGHTA and CDR2 FQGNSA. The CDR3 sequence is 14 residues long. The CDR3: CASRTTGDLGGYTF. The DNA for the CDR3 is TGTGCCAGCAGGACTACAGGGGATCTAGGTGGCTACACCTTC.

This chain links TRBV27 with TRBJ2-2; D perhaps matches TRBD2 (6 bases). Trimming took 2 bases from V and 2 from J, leaving 12 bases between them. Per the germline V gene, CDR1 is MNHEY and CDR2 is SMNVEV (reference sequence). This CDR3 contains 16 residues. Here the CDR3 reads CASSLGGTLNTGELFF. CDR3 in DNA: TGTGCCAGCAGTTTAGGGGGGACTCTCAACACCGGGGAGCTGTTTTTT.

V and J are TRBV4-1 and TRBJ1-5, with 12 nucleotides matching TRBD1. The CDR3 length is 16 residues. The V gene's germline CDR1 is MGHRA and CDR2 YSYEKL. Germline trimming cut 0 bases from V and 5 bases from J; bases unmatched to any gene: 2. Here the CDR3 DNA reads TGCGCCAGCAGCCAAGATGGGACAGGGGGCTATCAGCCCCAGCATTTT. This sequence encodes CASSQDGTGGYQPQHF.

This rearrangement joins TRBV18 to TRBJ1-3; D is uncertain. The CDR3 is made up of 17 amino acids. V was pared by 0 bases and J by 4 bases, with 16 bases between. Germline lookup yields CDR1 KGHSH and CDR2 LQKENI. Here the CDR3 reads CASSPPLRTSGGNTIYF. The CDR3 nucleotides are TGTGCCAGCTCACCACCGCTAAGAACCTCGGGAGGAAACACCATATATTTT.

The genes are TRBV28 and TRBJ2-1; possibly TRBD1 for D (6 bases). CDR1 is MDHEN, CDR2 SYDVKM, per germline. V was shortened by 7 bases and J by 9 bases, with 22 bases between the two germline ends. The CDR3 length is 15 residues. The CDR3 DNA reads TGTGCCAGCACCCCTCTGAGACAGGCTTACGGTGAGCAGTTCTTC. Its protein product is CASTPLRQAYGEQFF.

The chain links TRBV4-2 to TRBJ1-5, with a tentative D call TRBD1 (6 bases). Germline V gene data show CDR1 as LGHNA and CDR2 as YNFKEQ. The V and J ends lost 1 base and 5 bases respectively, with 12 bases between them. The CDR3 is 15 amino acids. This chain's CDR3 is CASSQVGGADQPQHF. As DNA, the CDR3 is TGTGCCAGCAGCCAAGTGGGGGGGGCCGATCAGCCCCAGCATTTT.

The chain joins TRBV11-2 to TRBJ2-1, with a tentative D call TRBD2 (6 bases). V lost 5 bases and J lost 8, with 13 bases in between. The CDR3 has 13 amino acids. CDR1 and CDR2 (germline): SGHAT, FQNNGV. The CDR3 DNA is TGTGCCAGCAGCCTGGGACTCGGCGATGAGCAGTTCTTC. Its protein is CASSLGLGDEQFF.

V is TRBV6-1 and J is TRBJ2-2; perhaps TRBD1 as D (6 bases). The germline gives CDR1 MNHNS, CDR2 SASEGT. Trimming pared 5 bases from V and 2 bases from J, leaving 9 bases between. There are 14 residues in the CDR3. Here the CDR3 DNA reads TGTGCCAGCAGTTTGGGACAAAACACCGGGGAGCTGTTTTTT. This sequence encodes CASSLGQNTGELFF.

The chain recombines TRBV30 with TRBJ1-1; the D is unclear. CDR3 length: 15 residues. CDR1 GTSNPN and CDR2 SVGIG come from the germline V gene (reference sequence). V dropped 0 bases and J dropped 3 bases, with 14 bases sitting between them. CDR3 loop: CAWSVRWESDTEAFF. CDR3 coding DNA: TGTGCCTGGAGTGTACGATGGGAGTCGGACACTGAAGCTTTCTTT.

The gene calls are TRBV6-1 and TRBJ2-3, with 8 bases matching TRBD2. Germline V lookup: CDR1 MNHNS, CDR2 SASEGT. CDR3 length: 13 residues. After removal of 5 bases from V and 3 bases from J, the junction contained 1 base not matched to a gene. The CDR3 spells CASSRGGTDTQYF. The CDR3 DNA reads TGTGCCAGCAGTCGGGGGGGGACAGATACGCAGTATTTT.

This sequence joins TRBV29-1 and TRBJ1-2, with 8 bases identical to TRBD1. Germline CDR1 is SQVTM and CDR2 is ANQGSEA. The V and J ends lost 2 bases and 2 bases, in that order; junction bases with no gene match: 4. This CDR3 comprises 14 residues. DNA of the CDR3: TGCAGCGTTGAACTGACAGGGGCCAACTATGGCTACACCTTC. Protein sequence: CSVELTGANYGYTF.

CDR3 residues: CAISVAGGTQETQYF. CDR3 nucleotides: TGTGCCATCAGTGTAGCGGGGGGTACACAAGAGACCCAGTACTTC. The chain carries TRBV10-3 and TRBJ2-5; 10 bases map to TRBD2. Germline values: CDR1 ENHRY, CDR2 SYGVKD. Unmatched junction bases numbered 4, after V lost 4 bases and J lost 2 bases. The CDR3 loop spans 15 amino acids.

J is TRBJ1-1 and V is TRBV15; D not certain. This CDR3 is built from 12 residues. Germline CDR1 and CDR2: LNHNV and YYDKDF (reference sequence). Trimming left V 0 bases short and J 6 bases short, with 5 bases between. The DNA of the CDR3 is TGTGCCACCAGCAGAGATCGGGCTGAAGCTTTCTTT. It encodes CATSRDRAEAFF.